The next 22 T cell receptor beta chains were all read from a single sample in a study of spatial heterogeneity in lung cancer. Specified time point: blood at routine non-recurrence follow-up after resection. TCRdb reanalysed the 5' RACE reads using MiXCR and keeps one entry per CDR3 protein. The sample holds more than 2,000 distinct CDR3 sequences; around 27% are singletons and the top ten take about 29%. The sample was PBMCs, taken at follow-up. The receptors here all came from a male donor with early-stage non-small cell lung cancer.

Comments on this clonotype: This beta chain came through as a stray read in a library set up for alpha chains, and its size says little. The rearrangement uses TRBV7-2 and TRBJ2-7; tentative D call: TRBD2 (5 bases). The CDR3 consists of 15 residues. Trimming pared 6 bases from V and 3 bases from J, leaving 18 bases between. Germline values: CDR1 SGHTA, CDR2 FQGNSA. The CDR3 reads CASSDLAGAHYEQYF. The CDR3 region has the DNA TGTGCCAGCAGTGACTTGGCGGGCGCCCACTACGAGCAGTACTTC.

This clonotype is large within its sample. The library was prepared for alpha chains; this beta chain is a stray read, so its frequency means little. This sequence joins TRBV20-1 and TRBJ2-4, with 7 bases identical to TRBD2. Per the germline V gene, CDR1 is DFQATT and CDR2 is SNEGSKA (reference sequence). The junction had 8 bases not matched to a gene; V was cut back by 0 bases and J by 0 bases. This CDR3 region has 17 residues. The CDR3 sequence: CSARDPWRELAKNIQYF. CDR3 DNA: TGCAGTGCTAGAGATCCTTGGCGGGAGTTAGCCAAAAACATTCAGTACTTC.

Comment on this clonotype: Since the library was made to target alpha chains, this beta chain is a stray read and its abundance is not meaningful. The chain uses TRBV19 and TRBJ2-4; D possibly corresponds to TRBD2 (5 bases). Trimming stripped 7 bases from V and 1 base from J, with 17 bases between. In germline, CDR1 is LNHDA, CDR2 SQIVND (reference sequence). The CDR3 spans 16 residues. The CDR3 DNA is TGTGCCAGTACCCCGGGAAGGTCGGGGGCCAAAAACATTCAGTACTTC. This codes for CASTPGRSGAKNIQYF.

Turning to this clonotype: An end of the junction differs from the germline gene, which may be a read error. As an off-target read in a library built for alpha chains, this beta chain has a frequency of little significance. CDR3 amino acids: CASSLVREGPIIF. Here the CDR3 DNA reads TGTGCCAGCAGTTTAGTTCGGGAGGGCCCAATTATCTTC. The rearrangement uses TRBV12-3 or TRBV12-4 and TRBJ2-7, with 8 bases aligning to TRBD2. This CDR3 region has 13 residues.

A remark on this clonotype: This beta chain appears as a stray read in a library generated for alpha chains; its size is not informative. The rearrangement uses TRBV29-1 and TRBJ2-1; D is perhaps TRBD2 (6 bases). Between the trimmed V and J ends, which lost 3 bases and 4 bases, there was a span of 13 bases. CDR1 is SQVTM and CDR2 is ANQGSEA in the germline V gene. The CDR3 runs to 14 residues. The CDR3 coding sequence is TGCAGCGTTGATTTACTAGCCGGATACAATGAGCAGTTCTTC. Its protein is CSVDLLAGYNEQFF.

This clonotype was found a few times. Because the library targeted alpha chains, this beta chain is an off-target read whose size means little. V usage is TRBV15 and J usage is TRBJ2-7; D is unclear. V lost 0 bases to trimming and J lost 7 bases, with 19 bases between them. Per germline, CDR1 LNHNV and CDR2 YYDKDF (reference sequence). This CDR3 is 16 amino acids long. This CDR3 reads CATSRDQAQDGGEQYF. CDR3 nucleotides: TGTGCCACCAGCAGAGATCAAGCCCAGGACGGTGGGGAGCAGTACTTC.

As for this clonotype: Found in a library prepared for alpha chains, this beta chain is an off-target read, and its abundance has little meaning. V usage is TRBV9 and J usage is TRBJ2-7; D is unclear. V lost 4 bases and J 4 bases, leaving 12 bases between the germline ends. Germline V gives CDR1 SGDLS, CDR2 YYNGEE. This CDR3 has 13 residues. The CDR3: CASSPPAPYEQYF. The CDR3 coding sequence is TGTGCCAGCAGCCCCCCTGCCCCTTACGAGCAGTACTTC.

A few counts support this clonotype. Because the library targeted alpha chains, this beta chain is an off-target read whose size means little. This chain joins TRBV7-2 and TRBJ2-2, with TRBD1 matching over 8 bases. CDR3 length: 15 amino acids. Germline V gene sequence: CDR1 SGHTA, CDR2 FQGNSA. V shed 5 bases, J shed 7 bases, and the junction held 9 bases outside the gene matches. Written as DNA, the CDR3 is TGTGCCAGCAGCATTGGACAGGGCTGGGACGGGGAGCTGTTTTTT. This sequence encodes CASSIGQGWDGELFF.

Points on this clonotype: This beta chain is off target for a library built for alpha chains, so its abundance means little. V is TRBV18 and J is TRBJ2-1; perhaps TRBD1 as D (7 bases). This CDR3 has 15 amino acids. From germline, CDR1 is KGHSH and CDR2 LQKENI. V was pared by 0 bases and J by 4 bases, with 10 bases between. The CDR3 reads CASSPPEGAYNEQFF. CDR3 sequence (DNA): TGTGCCAGCTCACCACCGGAGGGGGCGTACAATGAGCAGTTCTTC.

Concerning this clonotype itself: Because the library targeted alpha chains, this beta chain is an off-target read whose size means little. This sequence joins TRBV20-1 and TRBJ2-5, with a tentative D call TRBD2 (5 bases). V lost 6 bases and J 3 bases, leaving 14 bases between the germline ends. CDR1 is DFQATT, CDR2 SNEGSKA, per germline (reference sequence). There are 13 residues in the CDR3. CDR3: CSATASSEETQYF. CDR3 DNA: TGCAGTGCCACCGCTAGCTCCGAAGAGACCCAGTACTTC.

As for this clonotype: Because the library targeted alpha chains, this beta chain is an off-target read whose size means little. The V and J genes are TRBV7-2 and TRBJ2-3; 7 bases match TRBD1. After removal of 7 bases from V and 2 bases from J, the junction contained 3 bases not matched to a gene. The CDR3 runs to 13 residues. The germline V gene encodes CDR1 SGHTA and CDR2 FQGNSA. The CDR3 DNA reads TGTGCCAGCACAGGACAGGTCACAGATACGCAGTATTTT. It codes for CASTGQVTDTQYF.

This clonotype is termed large. Because the library targeted alpha chains, this beta chain is an off-target read whose size means little. This chain connects TRBV28 to TRBJ2-1, with D possibly matching TRBD2 (6 bases). Germline-derived CDR1 and CDR2 are MDHEN and SYDVKM. This CDR3 has 14 residues. The V end was cut by 2 bases, the J end by 2 bases, with 7 bases between. The CDR3 sequence: CASSLRGTYNEQFF. The DNA for the CDR3 is TGTGCCAGCAGTTTACGGGGGACCTACAATGAGCAGTTCTTC.

A remark on this clonotype: Being off target in a library aimed at alpha chains, this beta chain has a size of little meaning. The chain uses TRBV5-6 and TRBJ2-1; no definite D call. Deletions cut 3 bases from V and 10 bases from J, with 11 bases between. The CDR3 sequence is 12 residues long. Germline CDR1 is SGHDT and CDR2 is YYEEEE. Here the CDR3 reads CASSSSFREQFF. CDR3 nucleotide sequence: TGTGCCAGCAGCTCTAGTTTCAGAGAGCAGTTCTTC. Full variable domain (rest looked up from reference TRBV5-6 and TRBJ2-1): DAGVTQSPTHLIKTRGQQVTLRCSPKSGHDTVSWYQQALGQGPQFIFQYYEEEERQRGNFPDRFSGHQFPNYSSELNVNALLLGDSALYLCASSSSFREQFFGPGTRLTVL.

This clonotype qualifies as medium-sized. A library prepared for alpha chains yielded this beta chain as an off-target read; its size is of little meaning. The gene calls are TRBV3-1 and TRBJ2-1; D is ambiguous. This CDR3 has 15 amino acids. Germline V gene sequence: CDR1 LGHDT, CDR2 YNNKEL (reference sequence). The V gene lost 1 base and the J gene lost 7 bases, with 14 bases spanning the gap. The CDR3 coding sequence is TGTGCCAGCAGCCAAGGTACCGGCCCCCGGAATGAGCAGTTCTTC. As protein: CASSQGTGPRNEQFF.

This clonotype appeared a few times. This beta chain is off target for a library built for alpha chains, so its abundance means little. The rearrangement links TRBV11-2 to TRBJ2-2; no definite D call. This CDR3 region has 15 residues. The V end lost 3 bases, the J end lost 4 bases, and 12 bases lay between the germline ends. Germline assignment: CDR1 SGHAT and CDR2 FQNNGV. The CDR3 protein is CASSFVGFSTGELFF. The CDR3 region has the DNA TGTGCCAGCAGCTTTGTGGGTTTCAGCACCGGGGAGCTGTTTTTT.

Note on this clonotype: Since the library was made to target alpha chains, this beta chain is a stray read and its abundance is not meaningful. CDR3: CASSQTSGTSVEQYF. Here the CDR3 DNA reads TGTGCCAGCTCACAGACTAGCGGGACCTCGGTTGAGCAGTACTTC. This chain links TRBV18 with TRBJ2-7, with 11 positions matching TRBD2. V trimming: 4 bases; J trimming: 7 bases; junction bases outside the gene matches: 9. Germline V CDR1 and CDR2: KGHSH, LQKENI. The length of the CDR3 is 15 residues.

Turning to this clonotype: As an off-target read in a library built for alpha chains, this beta chain has a frequency of little significance. The chain combines TRBV19 with TRBJ2-7; 9 bases agree with TRBD1. The germline V gene encodes CDR1 LNHDA and CDR2 SQIVND (reference sequence). The CDR3 has 16 amino acids. With 6 bases clipped from V and 5 bases from J, the junction kept 14 bases outside the gene matches. Written as DNA, the CDR3 is TGTGCCAGTAGCACCCCCCCCGGGACAGGGTTCGACGAGCAGTACTTC. Translated: CASSTPPGTGFDEQYF. The full variable domain, completed using reference TRBV19 and TRBJ2-7, is DGGITQSPKYLFRKEGQNVTLSCEQNLNHDAMYWYRQDPGQGLRLIYYSQIVNDFQKGDIAEGYSVSREKKESFPLTVTSAQKNPTAFYLCASSTPPGTGFDEQYFGPGTRLTVT.

This clonotype was seen a handful of times. This beta chain slipped into a library made for alpha chains as a stray read, so its size is not meaningful. The CDR3 sequence is CSASTGATGELFF. The CDR3 bases are TGCAGTGCTTCGACAGGGGCCACCGGGGAGCTGTTTTTT. The chain couples TRBV20-1 to TRBJ2-2, with TRBD1 matching over 8 bases. The CDR3 has 13 amino acids. V shed 5 bases and J 4 bases; nucleotides not matched to a gene: 3. The germline V gene encodes CDR1 DFQATT and CDR2 SNEGSKA (reference sequence).

On this clonotype: This beta chain came through as a stray read in a library set up for alpha chains, and its size says little. The chain recombines TRBV7-2 with TRBJ2-5, with 7 bases fitting TRBD2. Germline trimming cut 4 bases from V and 1 base from J; bases unmatched to any gene: 9. Germline CDR1 is SGHTA and CDR2 is FQGNSA. This CDR3 region has 16 residues. CDR3 sequence reads: CASSSRAGLIQETQYF. Here the CDR3 DNA reads TGTGCCAGCAGCTCTAGAGCGGGGCTCATCCAAGAGACCCAGTACTTC.

In its sample, this clonotype is large. Little can be read into the size of this beta chain, an off-target read in a library designed for alpha chains. The chain is built from TRBV28 and TRBJ2-1, with 10 bases fitting TRBD1. Germline V lookup: CDR1 MDHEN, CDR2 SYDVKM. V shed 5 bases and J 10 bases; nucleotides not matched to a gene: 14. The CDR3 totals 16 residues. CDR3 coding DNA: TGTGCCAGCAGTCCTCCTGGGGGACAGGGGATCGGGGAGCAGTTCTTC. It yields the protein CASSPPGGQGIGEQFF.

As for this clonotype: Within a library made for alpha chains, this beta chain is off target, and its count is uninformative. The chain has TRBV29-1 and TRBJ2-3; possible D gene TRBD1, 6 bases. Trimming left V 5 bases short and J 2 bases short, with 14 bases between. Per germline, CDR1 SQVTM and CDR2 ANQGSEA. The CDR3 spans 14 residues. The CDR3 nucleotides are TGCAGCGTTTATTTGGGGGCGTTCACAGATACGCAGTATTTT. Amino acid sequence: CSVYLGAFTDTQYF.

Regarding this clonotype: Little can be read into the size of this beta chain, an off-target read in a library designed for alpha chains. The V call is TRBV18, the J call TRBJ2-3; no clear D gene. CDR3 length: 13 residues. The V gene's germline CDR1 is KGHSH and CDR2 LQKENI. Trimming cost V 5 bases and J 6 bases, with 12 bases left between them. CDR3 amino acids: CASSSGPPDTQYF. The CDR3 nucleotides are TGTGCCAGCTCATCGGGCCCCCCCGATACGCAGTATTTT.